This T cell receptor beta chain was documented in a study of post-analysis software for immune sequencing data. Comment on this clonotype: Antigen: not known.

Study results and limitations: With TRBV5-6, TRBV5-1 and TRBV20-1 included, 4 or 5 TRBV segments were more frequent in patients than in controls.

Germline V gives CDR1 DFQATT, CDR2 SNEGSKA (reference sequence). Trimming stripped 0 bases from V and 1 base from J, with 13 bases between. The CDR3 loop spans 17 amino acids. Incorporated into the TCR beta cDNA libraries were unique molecular identifiers, which served to reduce PCR and sequencing biases. In TCRdb, the PCR reads were re-called with MiXCR into one record per CDR3 protein. The table shows approximately 730,000 distinct CDR3 sequences, with approximately 44% occurring only once. V is TRBV20-1 and J is TRBJ1-6, with D possibly being TRBD1 (5 bases). The sequenced material came from blood. The TCR originated in a girl between 10 and 17 years old with multiple sclerosis. This chain's CDR3 is CSARDRAGLSYNSPLHF. CDR3 sequence (DNA): TGCAGTGCTAGAGATAGGGCAGGGTTGTCCTATAATTCACCCCTCCACTTT.